Shown below are 14 T cell receptor beta chains from a single sample sequenced in a study of early T cells in non-severe SARS-CoV-2 infection. In TCRdb, the 5' RACE reads were re-called with MiXCR into one record per CDR3 protein. Found here are tens of thousands of distinct CDR3 sequences, approximately 12% of them singletons; the top ten hold around 6.3%. Sequences were obtained from whole blood. These TCRs come from an adult who was a healthcare worker with PCR-confirmed SARS-CoV-2 infection or an uninfected control (not recorded which).

As to this clonotype: The junction and the germline gene differ at one end; a read error may be behind it. The V call is TRBV18, the J call TRBJ2-1, with D unresolved. The CDR3 is 15 residues long. CDR1 KGHSH and CDR2 LQKENI come from the germline V gene. CDR3 amino acids: CASSPPGRILNEQLF. For the CDR3, the DNA is TGTGCCAGCTCACCGCCGGGCAGGATCCTCAATGAGCAGTTATTC.

This clonotype has a handful of counts. The chain joins TRBV18 to TRBJ2-7; D is unresolved. The CDR3 runs 16 residues. The V and J ends lost 3 bases and 5 bases respectively, with 20 bases between them. The germline V gene encodes CDR1 KGHSH and CDR2 LQKENI. The DNA for the CDR3 is TGTGCCAGCTCACCCCCGGTCAGGATCCCCTTCCACGAGCAGTACTTC. Translation: CASSPPVRIPFHEQYF.

This clonotype was counted at least ten times. V is TRBV4-1 and J is TRBJ2-2; 12 nucleotides match TRBD2. Germline CDR1 is MGHRA and CDR2 is YSYEKL. The CDR3 is 17 residues long. V dropped 0 bases and J dropped 5; count of bases not matched to a gene: 4. Here the CDR3 reads CASSQELAGGNTGELFF. The CDR3 DNA sequence: TGCGCCAGCAGCCAAGAGCTAGCGGGGGGGAATACCGGGGAGCTGTTTTTT.

The chain has TRBV29-1 and TRBJ1-5; D might be TRBD1 (5 bases). There are 13 residues in the CDR3. The germline V and J ends were trimmed by 4 bases and 4 bases, with 11 bases remaining between them. Looked up from germline, CDR1 is SQVTM and CDR2 is ANQGSEA. CDR3 loop: CSVGGRENQPQHF. The DNA for the CDR3 is TGCAGCGTTGGAGGCAGGGAGAATCAGCCCCAGCATTTT. Full variable domain (rest looked up from reference TRBV29-1 and TRBJ1-5): SAVISQKPSRDICQRGTSLTIQCQVDSQVTMMFWYRQQPGQSLTLIATANQGSEATYESGFVIDKFPISRPNLTFSTLTVSNMSPEDSSIYLCSVGGRENQPQHFGDGTRLSIL.

This clonotype was observed at least ten times. This chain joins TRBV18 and TRBJ1-5, with a weak D call TRBD1 (5 bases). The V gene lost 6 bases and the J gene lost 4 bases, with 10 bases spanning the gap. Per germline, CDR1 KGHSH and CDR2 LQKENI. This CDR3 contains 13 residues. The CDR3 spells CASSRRGNQPQHF. The CDR3 coding sequence is TGTGCCAGCTCGCGGCGGGGGAATCAGCCCCAGCATTTT.

The chain has TRBV3-1 and TRBJ2-1, with TRBD2 matching over 8 bases. V dropped 3 bases and J dropped 6; count of bases not matched to a gene: 7. Germline V CDR1 and CDR2: LGHDT, YNNKEL (reference sequence). The CDR3 loop spans 15 amino acids. The CDR3 here is CASSHIAGRFNEQFF. DNA of the CDR3: TGTGCCAGCAGCCACATAGCGGGGCGTTTCAATGAGCAGTTCTTC.

The chain has TRBV7-3 and TRBJ2-1; 8 nucleotides line up with TRBD1. The junction had 4 bases not matched to a gene; V was cut back by 2 bases and J by 4 bases. From germline, CDR1 is SGHTA and CDR2 FQGTGA. This CDR3 is built from 15 residues. The DNA for the CDR3 is TGTGCCAGCAGCTTACAGGGGGCAAGGTACAATGAGCAGTTCTTC. Its protein is CASSLQGARYNEQFF. The complete variable domain, with remaining parts taken from reference TRBV7-3 and TRBJ2-1, reads GAGVSQTPSNKVTEKGKYVELRCDPISGHTALYWYRQSLGQGPEFLIYFQGTGAADDSGLPNDRFFAVRPEGSVSTLKIQRTERGDSAVYLCASSLQGARYNEQFFGPGTRLTVL.

This clonotype was seen at least ten times. The chain has TRBV20-1 and TRBJ2-1, with a tentative D call TRBD2 (7 bases). Germline CDR1 reads DFQATT; CDR2 reads SNEGSKA (reference sequence). The CDR3 loop spans 14 amino acids. Trimming stripped 5 bases from V and 3 bases from J, with 14 bases between. CDR3 amino acids: CSAGRGGDYNEQFF. The CDR3 DNA reads as TGCAGTGCTGGGAGGGGGGGAGACTACAATGAGCAGTTCTTC.

This clonotype was counted ten times or more. The chain joins TRBV21-1 to TRBJ1-1; TRBD1, the table's D call, was not compared with the DNA. TRBV21-1 is a pseudogene locus. CDR3 length equals 18 residues. CDR3 loop: CASSKALFLRPRGTEAFF. Here the CDR3 DNA reads TGTGCCAGCAGCAAAGCGCTTTTTTTGAGGCCCCGCGGCACTGAAGCTTTCTTT.

This clonotype was seen repeatedly, ten times or more. The gene calls are TRBV12-3 or TRBV12-4 and TRBJ1-5; 7 positions match TRBD1. V shed 8 bases and J 1 base; nucleotides not matched to a gene: 5. This CDR3 contains 14 residues. The CDR3 DNA reads TGTGCCAGCGGACAGGCTGGGAGCAATCAGCCCCAGCATTTT. It encodes CASGQAGSNQPQHF.

With respect to this clonotype: Possible read error: a much larger clone is one base away. This sequence joins TRBV27 and TRBJ1-5; tentative D call: TRBD1 (5 bases). Trimming stripped 4 bases from V and 5 bases from J, with 9 bases between. This CDR3 is built from 13 residues. Per the germline V gene, CDR1 is MNHEY and CDR2 is SMNVEV (reference sequence). In DNA, the CDR3 is TGTGCCAGCAGTTGTGGGGCAGATCAGCCCCAGCATTTT. Translating it yields CASSCGADQPQHF.

The gene calls are TRBV6-4 and TRBJ2-2, with D possibly matching TRBD2 (5 bases). CDR1 and CDR2 (germline): MRHNA, SNTAGT. Trimming left V 3 bases short and J 3 bases short, with 5 bases between. The length of the CDR3 is 13 residues. CDR3 loop: CASSEDYTGELFF. The CDR3 region has the DNA TGTGCCAGCAGTGAGGACTACACCGGGGAGCTGTTTTTT.

This chain links TRBV5-5 with TRBJ1-1, with D perhaps TRBD1 (6 bases). Per germline, CDR1 SGHKS and CDR2 YYEKEE (reference sequence). The CDR3 has 17 amino acids. V was clipped by 2 bases and J by 0 bases, with 17 bases between them. The CDR3 region is CASSFMLGGNMNTEAFF. CDR3 coding DNA: TGTGCCAGCAGCTTCATGTTGGGGGGCAATATGAACACTGAAGCTTTCTTT.

There are many counts of this clonotype. The chain has TRBV5-1 and TRBJ1-1; 9 positions match TRBD1. The V segment lost 2 bases and the J segment 4 bases; nucleotides outside the gene matches: 6. Germline V lookup: CDR1 SGHRS, CDR2 YFSETQ. The CDR3 loop spans 15 amino acids. The CDR3 spells CASSLQGATGTEAFF. CDR3 nucleotides: TGCGCCAGCAGCTTACAGGGGGCGACGGGCACTGAAGCTTTCTTT.